Each of the 3 T cell receptor beta chains below was sequenced from the same sample in a study of blood T cell repertoires in COVID-19. Sequencing used immunoSEQ multiplex PCR; TCRdb keeps in-frame clones, though not all of them. The sample has about 87,000 clones; 60% to 80% are singletons. The source material was peripheral blood. These receptors came from a woman aged 45 to 65 with acute or convalescent COVID-19.

The rearrangement joins TRBV19 to TRBJ2-6, with D possibly being TRBD1 (5 bases). This CDR3 has 14 amino acids. V was clipped by 10 bases and J by 0 bases, with 10 bases between them. CDR1 and CDR2 from the germline V gene are LNHDA and SQIVND (reference sequence). CDR3 nucleotides: TGTGCCACACAAAGGGGCTCTGGGGCCAACGTCCTGACTTTC. Its translation is CATQRGSGANVLTF.

This chain connects TRBV18 to TRBJ2-5, with unresolved D. CDR1 is KGHSH, CDR2 LQKENI, per germline. This CDR3 has 15 amino acids. Trimming shortened V by 6 bases and J by 6 bases, and 20 bases separated the two germline ends. The CDR3 spells CASSPWQAAKQTQYF. In DNA form, the CDR3 reads TGTGCCAGCTCTCCGTGGCAGGCCGCAAAACAGACCCAGTACTTC.

The V gene is TRBV2, the J gene TRBJ2-7, with a possible D match to TRBD1 (5 bases). There are 13 residues in the CDR3. With 7 bases removed from V and 6 bases from J, the gap between germline ends came to 16 bases. Germline lookup yields CDR1 SNHLY and CDR2 FYNNEI. The CDR3 bases are TGTGCCAGCAAGTTAGGCCAGGGCGCCGAGCAGTACTTC. Its protein is CASKLGQGAEQYF. Full variable domain (missing parts from reference TRBV2 and TRBJ2-7): EPEVTQTPSHQVTQMGQEVILRCVPISNHLYFYWYRQILGQKVEFLVSFYNNEISEKSEIFDDQFSVERPDGSNFTLKIRSTKLEDSAMYFCASKLGQGAEQYFGPGTRLTVT.